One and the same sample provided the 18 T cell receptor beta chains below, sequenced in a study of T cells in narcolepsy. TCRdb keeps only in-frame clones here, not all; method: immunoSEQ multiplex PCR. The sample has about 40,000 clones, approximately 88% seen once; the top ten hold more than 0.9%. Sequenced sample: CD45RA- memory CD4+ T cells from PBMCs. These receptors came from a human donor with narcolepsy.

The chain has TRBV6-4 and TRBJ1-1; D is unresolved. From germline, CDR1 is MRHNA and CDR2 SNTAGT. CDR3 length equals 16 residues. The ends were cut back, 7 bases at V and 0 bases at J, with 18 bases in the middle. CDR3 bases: TGTGCCAGCAAGGATACAGACTCCGACATGAACACTGAAGCTTTCTTT. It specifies CASKDTDSDMNTEAFF.

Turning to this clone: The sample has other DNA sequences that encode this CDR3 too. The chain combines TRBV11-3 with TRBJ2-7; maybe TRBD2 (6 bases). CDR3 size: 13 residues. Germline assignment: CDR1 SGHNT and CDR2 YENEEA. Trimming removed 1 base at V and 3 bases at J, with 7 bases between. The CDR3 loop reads CASSLGGDYEQYF. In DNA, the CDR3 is TGTGCCAGCAGCTTAGGCGGGGACTACGAGCAGTACTTC.

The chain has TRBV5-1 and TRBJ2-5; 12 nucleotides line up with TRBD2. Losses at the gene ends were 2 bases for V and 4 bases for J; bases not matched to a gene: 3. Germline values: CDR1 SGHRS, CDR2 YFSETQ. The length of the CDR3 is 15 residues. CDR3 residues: CASSFLGLAGETQYF. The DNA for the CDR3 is TGCGCCAGCAGCTTTCTGGGACTAGCGGGAGAGACCCAGTACTTC.

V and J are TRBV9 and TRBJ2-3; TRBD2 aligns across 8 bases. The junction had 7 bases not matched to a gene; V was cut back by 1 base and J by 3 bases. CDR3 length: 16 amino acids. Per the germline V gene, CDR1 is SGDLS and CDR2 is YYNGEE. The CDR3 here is CASSVLMGGGTDTQYF. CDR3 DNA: TGTGCCAGCAGCGTATTAATGGGCGGGGGGACAGATACGCAGTATTTT.

The CDR3 sequence is CASSMERDEKLFF. CDR3 nucleotide sequence: TGTGCCAGTAGTATGGAACGGGATGAAAAACTGTTTTTT. The chain joins TRBV19 to TRBJ1-4; D remains unclear. Trimming took 3 bases from V and 6 from J, leaving 8 bases between them. The germline gives CDR1 LNHDA, CDR2 SQIVND (reference sequence). The CDR3 totals 13 residues.

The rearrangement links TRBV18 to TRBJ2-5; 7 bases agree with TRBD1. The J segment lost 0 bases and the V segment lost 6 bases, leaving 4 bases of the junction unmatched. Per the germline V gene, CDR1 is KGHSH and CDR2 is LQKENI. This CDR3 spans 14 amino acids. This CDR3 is CASSFGTDQETQYF. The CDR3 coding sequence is TGTGCCAGCTCGTTCGGGACAGACCAAGAGACCCAGTACTTC.

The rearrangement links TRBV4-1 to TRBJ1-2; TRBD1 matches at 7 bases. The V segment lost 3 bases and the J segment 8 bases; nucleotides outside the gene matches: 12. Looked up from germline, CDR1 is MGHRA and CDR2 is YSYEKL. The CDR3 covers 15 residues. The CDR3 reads CASSQPAGGDQGYTF. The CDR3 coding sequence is TGCGCCAGCAGCCAGCCTGCAGGGGGGGATCAAGGCTACACCTTC.

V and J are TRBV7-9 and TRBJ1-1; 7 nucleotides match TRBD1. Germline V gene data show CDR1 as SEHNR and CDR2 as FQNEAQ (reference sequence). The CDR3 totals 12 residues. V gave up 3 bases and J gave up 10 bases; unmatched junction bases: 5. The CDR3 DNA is TGTGCCAGCAGCTTCCCCGGGACAGTAGCTTTCTTT. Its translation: CASSFPGTVAFF.

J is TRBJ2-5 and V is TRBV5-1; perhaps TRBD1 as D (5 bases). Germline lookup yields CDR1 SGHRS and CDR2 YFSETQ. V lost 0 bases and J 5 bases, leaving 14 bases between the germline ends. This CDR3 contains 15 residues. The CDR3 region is CASSLDVGRVETQYF. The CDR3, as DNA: TGCGCCAGCAGCTTGGATGTTGGCAGGGTGGAGACCCAGTACTTC.

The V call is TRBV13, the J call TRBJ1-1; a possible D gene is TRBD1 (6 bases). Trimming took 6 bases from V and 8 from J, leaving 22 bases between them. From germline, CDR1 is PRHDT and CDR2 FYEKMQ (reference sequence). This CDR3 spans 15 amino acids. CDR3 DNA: TGTGCCAGCAGGTCGGTAGGACAGCTAAAGGGAGAAGCTTTCTTT. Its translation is CASRSVGQLKGEAFF.

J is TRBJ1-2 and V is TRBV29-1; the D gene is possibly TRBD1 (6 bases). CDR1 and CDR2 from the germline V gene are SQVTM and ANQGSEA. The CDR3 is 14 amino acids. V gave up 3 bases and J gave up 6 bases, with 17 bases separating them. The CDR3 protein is CSVEPGQPSDGYTF. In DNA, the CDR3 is TGCAGCGTTGAGCCAGGACAGCCGTCGGATGGCTACACCTTC.

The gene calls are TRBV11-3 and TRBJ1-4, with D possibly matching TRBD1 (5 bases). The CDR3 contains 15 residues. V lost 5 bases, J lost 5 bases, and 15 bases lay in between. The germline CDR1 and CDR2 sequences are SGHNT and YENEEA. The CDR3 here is CASSPQEGPNEKLFF. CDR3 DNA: TGTGCCAGCAGCCCCCAGGAGGGACCAAATGAAAAACTGTTTTTT. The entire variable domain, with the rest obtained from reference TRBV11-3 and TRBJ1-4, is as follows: EAGVVQSPRYKIIEKKQPVAFWCNPISGHNTLYWYLQNLGQGPELLIRYENEEAVDDSQLPKDRFSAERLKGVDSTLKIQPAELGDSAVYLCASSPQEGPNEKLFFGSGTQLSVL.

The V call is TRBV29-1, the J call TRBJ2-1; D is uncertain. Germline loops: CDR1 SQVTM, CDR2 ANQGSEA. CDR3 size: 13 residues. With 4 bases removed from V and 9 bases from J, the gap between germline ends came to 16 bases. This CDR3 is CSVALGPSGEQFF. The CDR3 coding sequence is TGCAGCGTTGCGCTAGGGCCGTCAGGTGAGCAGTTCTTC.

As DNA, the CDR3 is TGCGCCAGCAGCCAGGGACAGGGCGATCTCTGGGCCAACGTCCTGACTTTC. Translating gives CASSQGQGDLWANVLTF. V and J are TRBV5-1 and TRBJ2-6; TRBD1 agrees at 9 bases. CDR1 is SGHRS, CDR2 YFSETQ, per germline. The V gene end was trimmed by 4 bases and the J gene end by 5 bases; junction bases not matched to a gene: 10. The CDR3 is 17 residues long.

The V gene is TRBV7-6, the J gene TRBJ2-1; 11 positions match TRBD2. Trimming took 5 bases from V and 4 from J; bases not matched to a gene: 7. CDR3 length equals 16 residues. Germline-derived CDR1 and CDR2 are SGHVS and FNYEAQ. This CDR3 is CASSRTGTSGYNEQFF. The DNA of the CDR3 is TGTGCCAGCAGCCGGACCGGGACTAGCGGTTACAATGAGCAGTTCTTC.

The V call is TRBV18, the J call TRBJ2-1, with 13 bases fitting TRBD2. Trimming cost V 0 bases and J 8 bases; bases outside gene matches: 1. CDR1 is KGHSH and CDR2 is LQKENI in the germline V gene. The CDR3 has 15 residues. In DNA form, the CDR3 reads TGTGCCAGCTCACCACCGGGACTAGCGGGGCATGAGCAGTTCTTC. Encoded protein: CASSPPGLAGHEQFF.

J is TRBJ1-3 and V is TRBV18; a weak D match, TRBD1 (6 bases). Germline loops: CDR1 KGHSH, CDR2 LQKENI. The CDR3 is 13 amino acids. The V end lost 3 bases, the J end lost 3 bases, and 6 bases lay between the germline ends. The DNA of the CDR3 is TGTGCCAGCTCACCGGACAGTGGAAACACCATATATTTT. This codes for CASSPDSGNTIYF.

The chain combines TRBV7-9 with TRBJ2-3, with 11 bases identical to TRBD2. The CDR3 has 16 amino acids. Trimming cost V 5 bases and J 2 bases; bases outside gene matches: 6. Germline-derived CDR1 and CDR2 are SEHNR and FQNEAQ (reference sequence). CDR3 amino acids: CASSAGTSGSTDTQYF. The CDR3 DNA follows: TGTGCCAGCAGCGCGGGGACTAGCGGCTCCACAGATACGCAGTATTTT. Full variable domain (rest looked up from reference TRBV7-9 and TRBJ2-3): DTGVSQNPRHKITKRGQNVTFRCDPISEHNRLYWYRQTLGQGPEFLTYFQNEAQLEKSRLLSDRFSAERPKGSFSTLEIQRTEQGDSAMYLCASSAGTSGSTDTQYFGPGTRLTVL.